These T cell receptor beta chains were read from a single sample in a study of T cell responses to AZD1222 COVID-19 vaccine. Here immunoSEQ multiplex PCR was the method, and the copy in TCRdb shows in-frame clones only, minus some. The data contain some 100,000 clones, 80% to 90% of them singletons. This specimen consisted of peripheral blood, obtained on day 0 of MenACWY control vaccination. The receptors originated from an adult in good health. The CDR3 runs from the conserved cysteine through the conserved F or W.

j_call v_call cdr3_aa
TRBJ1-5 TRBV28 CASSSWTGGAGQPQHF
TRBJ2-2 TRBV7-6 CASSLGSGSQGTGELFF
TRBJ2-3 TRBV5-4 CASRGGGLPSTDTQYF
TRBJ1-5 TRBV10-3 CAISRTGDYSNQPQHF
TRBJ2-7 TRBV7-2 CASSPLRTSGTYEQYF
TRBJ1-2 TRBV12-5 CASGPIPGEGWGDYGYTF
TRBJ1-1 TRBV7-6 CASSFGDRTEAFF
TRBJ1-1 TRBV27 CASSPVRENTEAFF
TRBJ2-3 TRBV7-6 CASSLSAGGIADTQYF
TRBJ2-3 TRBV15 CATSLLASGSTDTQYF
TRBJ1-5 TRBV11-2 CASSPGRDQPQHF
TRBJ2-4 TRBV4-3 CASSHLEGGGQAKNIQYF
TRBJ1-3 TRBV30 CAWSKGGAGNTIYF
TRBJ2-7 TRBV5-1 CASSLVASGDEQYF
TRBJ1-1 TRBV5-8 CASSLWDNTEAFF
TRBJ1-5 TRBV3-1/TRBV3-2 CASSRYPRTDSNQPQHF
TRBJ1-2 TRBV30 CAWSCGRFYGYTF
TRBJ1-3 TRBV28 CASRGAIGNSGNTIYF
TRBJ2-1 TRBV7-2 CASSGPAGGPYNEQFF
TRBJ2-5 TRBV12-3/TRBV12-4 CASRVEGVETQYF
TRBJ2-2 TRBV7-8 CASSLTAGAPTGELFF
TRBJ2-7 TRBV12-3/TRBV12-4 CASSFAHYYEQYF
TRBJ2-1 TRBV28 CASGGTVKRELVNEQFF
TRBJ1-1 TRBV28 CASRTVLNTEAFF